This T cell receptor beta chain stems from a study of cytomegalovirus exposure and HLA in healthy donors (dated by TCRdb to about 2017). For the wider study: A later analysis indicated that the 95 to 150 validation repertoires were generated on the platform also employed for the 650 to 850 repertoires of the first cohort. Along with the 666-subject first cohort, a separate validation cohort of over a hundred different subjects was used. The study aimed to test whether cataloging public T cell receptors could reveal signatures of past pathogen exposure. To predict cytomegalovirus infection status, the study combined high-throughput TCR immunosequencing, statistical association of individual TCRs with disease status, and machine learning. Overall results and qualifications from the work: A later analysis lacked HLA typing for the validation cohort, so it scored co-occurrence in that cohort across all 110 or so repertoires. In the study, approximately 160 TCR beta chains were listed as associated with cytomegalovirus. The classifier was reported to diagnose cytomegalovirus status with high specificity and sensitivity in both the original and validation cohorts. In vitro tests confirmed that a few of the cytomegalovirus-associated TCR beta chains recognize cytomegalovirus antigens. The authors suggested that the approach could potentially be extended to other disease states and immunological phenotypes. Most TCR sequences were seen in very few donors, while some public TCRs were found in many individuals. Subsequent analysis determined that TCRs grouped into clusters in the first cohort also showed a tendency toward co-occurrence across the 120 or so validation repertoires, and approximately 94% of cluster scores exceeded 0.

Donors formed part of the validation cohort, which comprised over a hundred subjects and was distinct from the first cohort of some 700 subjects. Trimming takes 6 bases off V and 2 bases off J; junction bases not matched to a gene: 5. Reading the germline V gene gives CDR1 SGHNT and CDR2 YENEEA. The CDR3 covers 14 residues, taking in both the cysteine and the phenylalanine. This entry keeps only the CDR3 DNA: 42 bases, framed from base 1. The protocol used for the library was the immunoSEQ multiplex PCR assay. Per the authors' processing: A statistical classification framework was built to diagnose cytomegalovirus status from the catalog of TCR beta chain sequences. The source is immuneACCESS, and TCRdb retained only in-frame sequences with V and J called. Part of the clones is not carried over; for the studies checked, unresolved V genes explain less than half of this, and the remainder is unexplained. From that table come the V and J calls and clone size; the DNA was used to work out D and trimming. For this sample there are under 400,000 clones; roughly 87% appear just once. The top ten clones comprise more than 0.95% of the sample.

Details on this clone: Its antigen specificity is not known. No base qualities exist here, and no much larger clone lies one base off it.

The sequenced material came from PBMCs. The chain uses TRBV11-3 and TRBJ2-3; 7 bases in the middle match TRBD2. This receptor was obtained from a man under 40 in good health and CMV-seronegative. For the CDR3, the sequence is CASSQTSVTDTQYF. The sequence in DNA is TGTGCCAGCAGTCAAACTAGCGTCACAGATACGCAGTATTTT.